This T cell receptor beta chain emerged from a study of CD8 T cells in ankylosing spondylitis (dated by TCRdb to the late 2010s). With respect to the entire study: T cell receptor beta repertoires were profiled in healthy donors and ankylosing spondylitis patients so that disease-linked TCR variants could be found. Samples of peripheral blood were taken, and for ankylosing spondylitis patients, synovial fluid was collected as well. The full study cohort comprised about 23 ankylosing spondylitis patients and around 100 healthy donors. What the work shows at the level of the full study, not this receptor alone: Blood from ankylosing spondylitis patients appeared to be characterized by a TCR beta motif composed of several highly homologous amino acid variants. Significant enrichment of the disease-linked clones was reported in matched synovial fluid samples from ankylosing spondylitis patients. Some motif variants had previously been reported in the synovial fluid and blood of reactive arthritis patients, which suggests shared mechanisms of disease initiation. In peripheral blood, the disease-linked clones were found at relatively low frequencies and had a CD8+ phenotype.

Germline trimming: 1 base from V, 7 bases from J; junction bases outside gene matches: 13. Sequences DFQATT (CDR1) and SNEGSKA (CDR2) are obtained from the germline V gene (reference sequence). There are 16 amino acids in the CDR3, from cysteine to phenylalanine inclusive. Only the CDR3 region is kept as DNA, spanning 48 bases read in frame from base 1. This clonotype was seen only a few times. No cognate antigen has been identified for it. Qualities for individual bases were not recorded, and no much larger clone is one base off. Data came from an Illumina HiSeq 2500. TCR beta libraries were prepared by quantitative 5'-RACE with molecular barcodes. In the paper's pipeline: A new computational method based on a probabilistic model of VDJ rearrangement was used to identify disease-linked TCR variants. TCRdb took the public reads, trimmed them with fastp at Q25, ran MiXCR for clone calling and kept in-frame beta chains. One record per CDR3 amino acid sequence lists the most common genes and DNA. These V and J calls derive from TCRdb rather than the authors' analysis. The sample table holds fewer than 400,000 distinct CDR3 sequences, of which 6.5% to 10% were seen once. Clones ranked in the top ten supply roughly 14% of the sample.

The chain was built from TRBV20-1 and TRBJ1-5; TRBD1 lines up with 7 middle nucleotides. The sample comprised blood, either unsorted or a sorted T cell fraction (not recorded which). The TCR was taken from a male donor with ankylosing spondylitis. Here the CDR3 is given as CSARALDPQGPQPQHF. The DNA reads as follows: TGCAGTGCTAGAGCCCTAGACCCACAGGGGCCACAGCCCCAGCATTTT.